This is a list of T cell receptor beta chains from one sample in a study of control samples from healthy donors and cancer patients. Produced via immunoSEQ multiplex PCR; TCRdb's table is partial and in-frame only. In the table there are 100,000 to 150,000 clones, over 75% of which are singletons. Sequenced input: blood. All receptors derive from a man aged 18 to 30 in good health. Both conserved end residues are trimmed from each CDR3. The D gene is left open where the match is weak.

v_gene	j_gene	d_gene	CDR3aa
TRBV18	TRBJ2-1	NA	ASSPEGWGPSNNEQF
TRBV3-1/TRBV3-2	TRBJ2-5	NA	ASSQNRDLY
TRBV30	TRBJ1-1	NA	AWSVLGAGGEAF
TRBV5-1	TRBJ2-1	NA	ASAPTGLRVSYNEQF
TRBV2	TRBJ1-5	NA	ASSTIGRDQPQH
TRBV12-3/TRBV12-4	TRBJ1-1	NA	ASSFQNAEAF
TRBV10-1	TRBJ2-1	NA	ASSKGTYNEQF
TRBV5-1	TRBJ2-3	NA	ASCRSGSSTDTQY
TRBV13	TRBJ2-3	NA	ASTLTGSVDTQY
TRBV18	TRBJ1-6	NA	ASSPRERGDSPLH
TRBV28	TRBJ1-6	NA	ASRSRGKVSPLH
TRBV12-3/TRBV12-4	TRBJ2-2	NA	ASKFSGELF
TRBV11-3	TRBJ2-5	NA	ASSTPHKWGAARKETQY
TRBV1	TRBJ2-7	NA	TSSQDQEGTDEQY
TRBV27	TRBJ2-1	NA	ASSPWDRVLAGRNEQF
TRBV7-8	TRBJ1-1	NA	ASSKSQTTYNTEAF